The source of this TCR beta chain is a study of blood T cell repertoires in COVID-19. Overall study: The United States, Italy and Spain provided the acute and convalescent COVID-19 samples. Sources were T cells, B-cell-depleted T cells, or PBMCs; the material itself was cDNA or gDNA.

The germline V and J ends were trimmed by 1 base and 0 bases, with 10 bases remaining between them. CDR1 and CDR2 from the germline V gene are SEHNR and FQNEAQ (reference sequence). The CDR3 contains 16 residues. Per the original methods: Amplifying reference gene primers gave estimates of nucleated cell counts. Only in-frame clones appear in the TCRdb table, and some are missing; sequencing was by immunoSEQ multiplex PCR. D and trimming were read from the DNA, whereas the V and J calls and clone size are those reported in that table. The sample contains a few hundred thousand clones, approximately 89% of which appear only once.

Source material: peripheral blood. The origin of this receptor is a woman in her 30s who had recovered from COVID-19. The genes are TRBV7-9 and TRBJ1-5, with D maybe TRBD1 (5 bases). The CDR3 protein is CASSLGGADSNQPQHF. CDR3 coding DNA: TGTGCCAGCAGCTTAGGCGGGGCAGATAGCAATCAGCCCCAGCATTTT.